Below are 20 T cell receptor beta chains sequenced from a single sample in a study of T cell responses to AZD1222 COVID-19 vaccine. Repertoires were generated with immunoSEQ multiplex PCR, while TCRdb's copy carries only in-frame clones and drops some. The sample contains some 180,000 clones, 80% to 95% of which appear only once. The material was peripheral blood, obtained 28 days after the second AZD1222 dose. The source of these receptors is an adult who received the AZD1222 COVID-19 vaccine.

Written as DNA, the CDR3 is TGTGCCAGCAGCCCCCGGACTAGCAACAATGAGCAGTTCTTC. Its translation: CASSPRTSNNEQFF. This sequence joins TRBV9 and TRBJ2-1; TRBD2 matches 8 bases. The germline V gene has CDR1 SGDLS and CDR2 YYNGEE. The V and J ends lost 4 bases and 5 bases, in that order; junction bases with no gene match: 5. This CDR3 region has 14 residues.

The CDR3 is CASSRTGGGGYTF. The CDR3 DNA sequence: TGTGCCAGCAGCCGGACAGGGGGCGGAGGCTACACCTTC. The chain uses TRBV6-5 and TRBJ1-2, with 11 bases that match TRBD1. Germline V gene sequence: CDR1 MNHEY, CDR2 SVGAGI. With V trimmed by 6 bases and J by 8 bases, 5 bases remained unmatched. The CDR3 length is 13 residues.

The J gene is TRBJ2-7, the V gene TRBV3-1 (or the pseudogene TRBV3-2); D may be TRBD1 (6 bases). The CDR3 extends over 15 amino acids. With 4 bases removed from V and 0 bases from J, the gap between germline ends came to 13 bases. Germline V gene sequence: CDR1 LGHDT, CDR2 YNNKEL (reference sequence). CDR3 amino acids: CASSLGQPSSYEQYF. The CDR3 DNA reads as TGTGCCAGCAGCCTCGGACAGCCGAGCTCCTACGAGCAGTACTTC.

The V call is TRBV27, the J call TRBJ1-1, with TRBD1 as a possible D gene (6 bases). The CDR3 length is 17 residues. Germline-derived CDR1 and CDR2 are MNHEY and SMNVEV (reference sequence). Trimming took 5 bases from V and 1 from J, leaving 20 bases between them. This CDR3 is CASSPRLAAGANTEAFF. The CDR3 coding sequence is TGTGCCAGCAGTCCGCGATTAGCGGCGGGGGCGAACACTGAAGCTTTCTTT.

This clone was observed a single time. This chain links TRBV11-2 with TRBJ2-6; 10 bases are shared with TRBD1. Germline CDR1 SGHAT, CDR2 FQNNGV. V lost 8 bases and J lost 4; bases outside the gene matches: 8. The CDR3 has 16 amino acids. In nucleotides, the CDR3 is TGTGCCAGCCCGGGACAGGGGTATTACGGGGCCAACGTCCTGACTTTC. As protein: CASPGQGYYGANVLTF.

The chain employs TRBV2 and TRBJ1-1; a possible D gene is TRBD1 (5 bases). In germline, CDR1 is SNHLY, CDR2 FYNNEI. V was shortened by 7 bases and J by 3 bases, with 15 bases between the two germline ends. The CDR3 consists of 14 residues. Here the CDR3 reads CASTTRGGDTEAFF. CDR3 DNA: TGTGCCAGCACCACCCGGGGGGGGGACACTGAAGCTTTCTTT.

This chain joins TRBV6-5 and TRBJ2-7, with no clear D. V was clipped by 5 bases and J by 2 bases, with 10 bases between them. The CDR3 consists of 13 residues. The germline gives CDR1 MNHEY, CDR2 SVGAGI. Written as DNA, the CDR3 is TGTGCCAGCAGTCCGGACGCTACCTACGAGCAGTACTTC. Translating it yields CASSPDATYEQYF.

The chain combines TRBV4-2 with TRBJ1-6; perhaps TRBD1 as D (5 bases). V lost 0 bases and J 7 bases, leaving 13 bases between the germline ends. Germline V gene sequence: CDR1 LGHNA, CDR2 YNFKEQ. This CDR3 contains 16 residues. The CDR3 is CASSQDKAGWNSPLHF. Written as DNA, the CDR3 is TGTGCCAGCAGCCAAGATAAGGCAGGGTGGAATTCACCCCTCCACTTT.

The J gene is TRBJ2-7, the V gene TRBV7-9; D is uncertain. V shed 4 bases and J shed 2 bases, with 6 bases lying between them. This CDR3 spans 12 amino acids. The germline gives CDR1 SEHNR, CDR2 FQNEAQ (reference sequence). Here the CDR3 reads CASSSSPYEQYF. The CDR3 region has the DNA TGTGCCAGCAGCTCATCCCCCTACGAGCAGTACTTC.

This chain uses TRBV19 with TRBJ1-3, with a weak D call TRBD1 (5 bases). This CDR3 has 14 amino acids. Between the trimmed V and J ends, which lost 5 bases and 2 bases, there was a span of 10 bases. Germline CDR1 LNHDA, CDR2 SQIVND (reference sequence). For the CDR3, the DNA is TGTGCCAGTAGTTCCCAGGGAGCTGGAAACACCATATATTTT. Translating it yields CASSSQGAGNTIYF.

The chain recombines TRBV19 with TRBJ1-1; no reliable D call. CDR1 is LNHDA, CDR2 SQIVND, per germline (reference sequence). Deletions cut 3 bases from V and 4 bases from J, with 9 bases between. This CDR3 has 13 amino acids. The CDR3 DNA follows: TGTGCCAGTAGTATCTGGGGAACCACTGAAGCTTTCTTT. This translates into CASSIWGTTEAFF.

The chain joins TRBV7-9 to TRBJ1-2; tentative D call: TRBD1 (5 bases). Germline CDR1 reads SEHNR; CDR2 reads FQNEAQ (reference sequence). The CDR3 extends over 17 amino acids. V lost 0 bases and J 2 bases, leaving 16 bases between the germline ends. The CDR3: CASSLASRGDLNYGYTF. In DNA, the CDR3 is TGTGCCAGCAGCTTAGCATCTCGGGGGGATCTCAACTATGGCTACACCTTC.

This clone was seen once. The chain couples TRBV9 to TRBJ1-2; D perhaps matches TRBD1 (6 bases). With 4 bases removed from V and 7 bases from J, the gap between germline ends came to 14 bases. Per the germline V gene, CDR1 is SGDLS and CDR2 is YYNGEE. The CDR3 length is 13 residues. CDR3 sequence: CASSPLGGSGYTF. CDR3 nucleotides: TGTGCCAGCAGCCCTCTGGGGGGCTCTGGCTACACCTTC.

The chain is built from TRBV4-3 and TRBJ2-2; 14 nucleotides agree with TRBD2. Germline V lookup: CDR1 LGHNA, CDR2 YSLEER. The CDR3 is made up of 21 amino acids. Trimming cost V 0 bases and J 0 bases; bases outside gene matches: 9. The CDR3 nucleotides are TGCGCCAGCAGCCAAGATCCTTATAGGGGACTAGCGGGGGCGAACACCGGGGAGCTGTTTTTT. Residues: CASSQDPYRGLAGANTGELFF.

V is TRBV18 and J is TRBJ2-1; D is unclear. CDR3 length: 12 amino acids. From germline, CDR1 is KGHSH and CDR2 LQKENI. V was shortened by 0 bases and J by 5 bases, with 2 bases between the two germline ends. CDR3 nucleotides: TGTGCCAGCTCACCACCGGACAATGAGCAGTTCTTC. Its translation is CASSPPDNEQFF.

The chain links TRBV7-3 to TRBJ1-1; D not resolved. The V end was cut by 1 base, the J end by 0 bases, with 15 bases between. CDR3 size: 17 residues. CDR1 and CDR2 (germline): SGHTA, FQGTGA. The CDR3 loop is CASSLNPQGFLNTEAFF. CDR3 bases: TGTGCCAGCAGCTTAAATCCCCAAGGGTTTCTGAACACTGAAGCTTTCTTT.

This chain connects TRBV7-2 to TRBJ2-7, with 10 positions matching TRBD1. The CDR3 runs to 16 residues. CDR1 is SGHTA, CDR2 FQGNSA, per germline. Losses at the gene ends were 3 bases for V and 2 bases for J; bases not matched to a gene: 7. The CDR3 here is CASSFPGQGLTYEQYF. CDR3 DNA sequence: TGTGCCAGCAGCTTTCCGGGACAGGGGCTAACCTACGAGCAGTACTTC.

In nucleotides, the CDR3 is TGTGCCAGCAAAGGACAGGCCCTGAACTATGGCTACACCTTC. This gives the protein CASKGQALNYGYTF. The J gene is TRBJ1-2, the V gene TRBV2; 7 bases are shared with TRBD1. CDR1 is SNHLY and CDR2 is FYNNEI in the germline V gene. The CDR3 has 14 amino acids. The trim removed 7 bases at V and 2 bases at J, leaving 7 bases unmatched.

The chain is built from TRBV5-5 and TRBJ2-7; 7 bases line up with TRBD1. Germline CDR1 and CDR2: SGHKS and YYEKEE (reference sequence). The CDR3 consists of 14 residues. The J segment lost 1 base and the V segment lost 2 bases, leaving 3 bases of the junction unmatched. This CDR3 is CASSFRTGSYEQYF. Here the CDR3 DNA reads TGTGCCAGCAGCTTCCGGACAGGATCCTACGAGCAGTACTTC.

The rearrangement links TRBV18 to TRBJ2-2; TRBD1 agrees at 7 bases. CDR3 length equals 16 residues. Germline CDR1 KGHSH, CDR2 LQKENI. Trimming cost V 5 bases and J 1 base; bases outside gene matches: 7. The CDR3, as DNA: TGTGCCAGCTCATTGTGGGGGACAGAGAACACCGGGGAGCTGTTTTTT. It codes for CASSLWGTENTGELFF.